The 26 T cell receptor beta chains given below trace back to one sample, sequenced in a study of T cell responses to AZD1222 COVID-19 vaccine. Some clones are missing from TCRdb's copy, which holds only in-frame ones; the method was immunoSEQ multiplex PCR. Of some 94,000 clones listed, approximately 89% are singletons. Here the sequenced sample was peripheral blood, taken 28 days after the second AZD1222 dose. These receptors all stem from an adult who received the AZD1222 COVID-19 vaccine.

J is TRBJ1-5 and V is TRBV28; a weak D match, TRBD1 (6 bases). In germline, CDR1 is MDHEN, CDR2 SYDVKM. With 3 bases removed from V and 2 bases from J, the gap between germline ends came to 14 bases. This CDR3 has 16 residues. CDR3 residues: CASSFETGWGNQPQHF. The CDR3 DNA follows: TGTGCCAGCAGTTTCGAGACAGGTTGGGGCAATCAGCCCCAGCATTTT.

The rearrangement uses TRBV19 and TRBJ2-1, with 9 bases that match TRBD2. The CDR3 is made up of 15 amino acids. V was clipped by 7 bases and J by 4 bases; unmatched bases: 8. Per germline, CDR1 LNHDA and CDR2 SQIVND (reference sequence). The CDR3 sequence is CASTPGTSRYNEQFF. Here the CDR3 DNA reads TGTGCCAGTACCCCCGGGACTAGCAGATACAATGAGCAGTTCTTC. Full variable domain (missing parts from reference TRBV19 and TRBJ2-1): DGGITQSPKYLFRKEGQNVTLSCEQNLNHDAMYWYRQDPGQGLRLIYYSQIVNDFQKGDIAEGYSVSREKKESFPLTVTSAQKNPTAFYLCASTPGTSRYNEQFFGPGTRLTVL.

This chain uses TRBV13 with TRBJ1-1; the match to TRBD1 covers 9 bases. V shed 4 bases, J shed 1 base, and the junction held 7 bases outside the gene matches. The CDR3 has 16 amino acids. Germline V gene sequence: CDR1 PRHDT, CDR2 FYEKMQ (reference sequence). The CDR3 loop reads CASSSLGTGQNTEAFF. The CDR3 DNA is TGTGCCAGCAGCTCCCTCGGGACAGGGCAGAACACTGAAGCTTTCTTT.

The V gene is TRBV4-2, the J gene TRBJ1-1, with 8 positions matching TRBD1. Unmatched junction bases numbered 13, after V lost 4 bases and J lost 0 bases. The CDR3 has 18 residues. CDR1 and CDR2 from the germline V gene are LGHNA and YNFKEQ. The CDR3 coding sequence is TGTGCCAGCAGCCCTGGGACAGGATCGTGGGCTATGAACACTGAAGCTTTCTTT. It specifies CASSPGTGSWAMNTEAFF.

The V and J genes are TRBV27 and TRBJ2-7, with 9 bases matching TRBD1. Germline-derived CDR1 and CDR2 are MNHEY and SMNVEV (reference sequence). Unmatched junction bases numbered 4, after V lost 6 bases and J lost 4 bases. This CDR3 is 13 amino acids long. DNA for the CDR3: TGTGCCAGCAGCCCCGGGACAGGGTACGAGCAGTACTTC. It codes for CASSPGTGYEQYF.

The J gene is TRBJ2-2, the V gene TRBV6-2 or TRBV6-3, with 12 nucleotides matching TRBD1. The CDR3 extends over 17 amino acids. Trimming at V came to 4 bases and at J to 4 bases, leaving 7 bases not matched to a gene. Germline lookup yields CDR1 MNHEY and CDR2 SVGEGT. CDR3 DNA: TGTGCCAGCAGTTTGGACCGGGACAGGGGGCGCACCGGGGAGCTGTTTTTT. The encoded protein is CASSLDRDRGRTGELFF.

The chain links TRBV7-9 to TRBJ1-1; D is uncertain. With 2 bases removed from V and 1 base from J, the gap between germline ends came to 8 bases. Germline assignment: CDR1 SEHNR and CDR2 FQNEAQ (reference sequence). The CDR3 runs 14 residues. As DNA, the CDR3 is TGTGCCAGCAGCTTAATTGGGGAGAACACTGAAGCTTTCTTT. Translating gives CASSLIGENTEAFF.

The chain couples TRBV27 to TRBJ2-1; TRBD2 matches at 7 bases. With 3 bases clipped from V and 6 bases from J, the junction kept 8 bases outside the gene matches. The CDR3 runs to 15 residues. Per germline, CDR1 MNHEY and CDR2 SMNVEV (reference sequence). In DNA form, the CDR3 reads TGTGCCAGCAGTTTTAGTCTAGCGGTGGCCAATGAGCAGTTCTTC. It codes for CASSFSLAVANEQFF.

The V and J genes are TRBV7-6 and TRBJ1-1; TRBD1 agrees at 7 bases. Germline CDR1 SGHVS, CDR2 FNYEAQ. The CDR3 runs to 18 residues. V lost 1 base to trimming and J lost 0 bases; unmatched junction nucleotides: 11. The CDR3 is CASSLEGGGQNLNTEAFF. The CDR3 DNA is TGTGCCAGCAGCTTAGAAGGGGGCGGACAGAACCTGAACACTGAAGCTTTCTTT.

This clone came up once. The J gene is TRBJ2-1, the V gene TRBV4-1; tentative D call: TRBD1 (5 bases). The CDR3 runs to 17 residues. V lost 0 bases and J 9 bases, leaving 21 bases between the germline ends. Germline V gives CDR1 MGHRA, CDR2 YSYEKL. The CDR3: CASSQEPDKSPTGEQFF. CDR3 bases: TGCGCCAGCAGCCAAGAACCAGATAAGTCTCCTACAGGTGAGCAGTTCTTC.

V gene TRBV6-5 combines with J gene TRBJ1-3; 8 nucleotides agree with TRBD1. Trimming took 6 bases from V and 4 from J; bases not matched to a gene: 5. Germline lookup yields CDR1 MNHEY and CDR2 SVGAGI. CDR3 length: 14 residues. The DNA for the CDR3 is TGTGCCAGCAGCCCCAGGGGGCTCGGAAACACCATATATTTT. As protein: CASSPRGLGNTIYF.

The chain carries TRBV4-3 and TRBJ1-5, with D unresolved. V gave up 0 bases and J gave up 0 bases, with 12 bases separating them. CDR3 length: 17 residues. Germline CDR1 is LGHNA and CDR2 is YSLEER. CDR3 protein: CASSQEPAHYSNQPQHF. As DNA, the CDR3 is TGCGCCAGCAGCCAAGAGCCAGCACACTATAGCAATCAGCCCCAGCATTTT.

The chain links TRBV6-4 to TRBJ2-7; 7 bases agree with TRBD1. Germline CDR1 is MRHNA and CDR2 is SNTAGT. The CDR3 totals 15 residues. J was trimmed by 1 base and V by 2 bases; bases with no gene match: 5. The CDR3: CASSDTYRGSYEQYF. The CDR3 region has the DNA TGTGCCAGCAGTGACACTTACAGGGGATCCTACGAGCAGTACTTC.

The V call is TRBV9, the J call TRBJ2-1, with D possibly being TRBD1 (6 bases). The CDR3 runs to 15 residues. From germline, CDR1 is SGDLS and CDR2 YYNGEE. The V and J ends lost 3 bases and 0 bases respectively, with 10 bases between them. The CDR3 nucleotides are TGTGCCAGCAGCGCTGGACAGAGCTCCTACAATGAGCAGTTCTTC. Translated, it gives CASSAGQSSYNEQFF.

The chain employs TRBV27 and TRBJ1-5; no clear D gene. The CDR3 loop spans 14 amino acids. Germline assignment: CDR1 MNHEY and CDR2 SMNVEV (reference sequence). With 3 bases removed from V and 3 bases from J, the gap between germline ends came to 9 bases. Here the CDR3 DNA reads TGTGCCAGCAGTTTGAGAGGCTACAATCAGCCCCAGCATTTT. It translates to CASSLRGYNQPQHF.

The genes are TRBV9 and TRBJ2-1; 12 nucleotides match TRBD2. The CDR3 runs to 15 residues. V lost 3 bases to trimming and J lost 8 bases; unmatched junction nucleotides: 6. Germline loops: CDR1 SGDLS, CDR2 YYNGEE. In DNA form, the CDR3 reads TGTGCCAGCAGCGGCCTAGCGGGGGGGCGCGATGAGCAGTTCTTC. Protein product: CASSGLAGGRDEQFF.

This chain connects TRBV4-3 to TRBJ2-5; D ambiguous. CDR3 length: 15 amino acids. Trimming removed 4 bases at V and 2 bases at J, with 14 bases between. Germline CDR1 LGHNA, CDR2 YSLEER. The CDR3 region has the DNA TGCGCCAGCAGCCTAGAATGGCCTACACAAGAGACCCAGTACTTC. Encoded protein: CASSLEWPTQETQYF.

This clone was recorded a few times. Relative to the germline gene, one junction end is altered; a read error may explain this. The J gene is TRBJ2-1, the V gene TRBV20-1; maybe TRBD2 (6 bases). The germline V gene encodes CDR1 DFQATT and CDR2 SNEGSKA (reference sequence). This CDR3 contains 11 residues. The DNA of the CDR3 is TGCAGTGTTTTAGCCGGGACTGGACACGTCTTC. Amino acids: CSVLAGTGHVF.

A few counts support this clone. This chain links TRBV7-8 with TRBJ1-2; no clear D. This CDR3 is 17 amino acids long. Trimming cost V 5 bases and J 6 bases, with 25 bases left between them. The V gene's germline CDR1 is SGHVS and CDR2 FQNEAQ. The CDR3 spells CASSPLREMTSSNGYTF. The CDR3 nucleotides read TGTGCCAGCAGCCCGTTAAGGGAAATGACAAGCAGTAATGGCTACACCTTC. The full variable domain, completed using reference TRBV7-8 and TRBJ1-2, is GAGVSQSPRYKVAKRGQDVALRCDPISGHVSLFWYQQALGQGPEFLTYFQNEAQLDKSGLPSDRFFAERPEGSVSTLKIQRTQQEDSAVYLCASSPLREMTSSNGYTFGSGTRLTVV.

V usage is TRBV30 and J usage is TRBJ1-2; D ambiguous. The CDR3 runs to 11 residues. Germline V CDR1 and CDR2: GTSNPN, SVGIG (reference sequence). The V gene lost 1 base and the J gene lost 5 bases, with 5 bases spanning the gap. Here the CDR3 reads CAWSAGYGYTF. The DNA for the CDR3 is TGTGCCTGGAGTGCCGGGTATGGCTACACCTTC.

The CDR3 region has the DNA TGTGCCAGCAGCCCCCCAACCGGGGAGCTGTTTTTT. Protein: CASSPPTGELFF. This chain connects TRBV7-9 to TRBJ2-2; D is ambiguous. Germline CDR1 is SEHNR and CDR2 is FQNEAQ (reference sequence). V lost 5 bases, J lost 5 bases, and 6 bases lay in between. The CDR3 consists of 12 residues. Combining the CDR3 with reference TRBV7-9 and TRBJ2-2 gives the whole variable domain DTGVSQNPRHKITKRGQNVTFRCDPISEHNRLYWYRQTLGQGPEFLTYFQNEAQLEKSRLLSDRFSAERPKGSFSTLEIQRTEQGDSAMYLCASSPPTGELFFGEGSRLTVL.

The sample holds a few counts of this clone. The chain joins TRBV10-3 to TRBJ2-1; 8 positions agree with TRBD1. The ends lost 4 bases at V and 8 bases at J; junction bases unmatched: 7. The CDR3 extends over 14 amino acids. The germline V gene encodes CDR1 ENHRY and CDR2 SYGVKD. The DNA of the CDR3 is TGTGCCATCAGTGCCTTGACAGGGGTTGATGAGCAGTTCTTC. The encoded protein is CAISALTGVDEQFF.

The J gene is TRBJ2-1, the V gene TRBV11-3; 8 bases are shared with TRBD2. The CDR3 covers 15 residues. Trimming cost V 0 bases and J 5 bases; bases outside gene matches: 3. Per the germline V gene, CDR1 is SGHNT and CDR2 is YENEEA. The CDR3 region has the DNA TGTGCCAGCAGCTTAGAGGGCGGGGGGAACAATGAGCAGTTCTTC. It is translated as CASSLEGGGNNEQFF.

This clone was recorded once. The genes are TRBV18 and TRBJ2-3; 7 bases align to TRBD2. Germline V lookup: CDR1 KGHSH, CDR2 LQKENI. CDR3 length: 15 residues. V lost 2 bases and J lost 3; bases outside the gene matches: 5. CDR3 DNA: TGTGCCAGCTCACCAATCTGGGAGGGTACAGATACGCAGTATTTT. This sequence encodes CASSPIWEGTDTQYF.

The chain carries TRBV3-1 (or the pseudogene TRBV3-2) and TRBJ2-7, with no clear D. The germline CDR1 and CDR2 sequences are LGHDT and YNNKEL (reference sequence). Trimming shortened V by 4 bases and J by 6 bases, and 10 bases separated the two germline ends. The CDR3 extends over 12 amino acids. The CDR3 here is CASSPGWGEQYV. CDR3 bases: TGTGCCAGCAGCCCCGGTTGGGGCGAGCAGTACGTC.

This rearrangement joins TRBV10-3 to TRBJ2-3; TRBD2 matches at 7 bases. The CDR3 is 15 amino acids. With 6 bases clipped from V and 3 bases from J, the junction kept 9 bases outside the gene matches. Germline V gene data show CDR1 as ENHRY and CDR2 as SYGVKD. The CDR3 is CAIRHPPGGTDTQYF. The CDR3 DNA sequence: TGTGCCATCAGACACCCGCCGGGGGGAACAGATACGCAGTATTTT.